The 14 T cell receptor beta chains presented below share a single source sample, sequenced in a study of monozygotic twins with inflammatory bowel disease. TCRdb reprocessed the 5' RACE reads; each CDR3 protein has one entry and no DNA is given. The sample has around 150,000 distinct CDR3 sequences. Material for sequencing was blood. The receptors originated from a human donor with ulcerative colitis or Crohn's disease, or a healthy co-twin of an affected twin (not recorded which).

This chain joins TRBV6-1 and TRBJ2-1; TCRdb indicates TRBD2, and absent DNA this call remains unverified. There are 15 residues in the CDR3. The germline V gene has CDR1 MNHNS and CDR2 SASEGT. The chain's CDR3 is CASSPPLAGVDEQFF.

The chain joins TRBV7-3 to TRBJ2-2; lacking DNA, the TRBD1 call made by TCRdb goes unchecked. Per germline, CDR1 SGHTA and CDR2 FQGTGA. The CDR3 consists of 13 residues. The CDR3 spells CASSLTGAGELFF.

The rearrangement uses TRBV29-1 and TRBJ2-7; the D gene TCRdb calls, TRBD1, cannot be checked with no DNA. The length of the CDR3 is 12 residues. Per germline, CDR1 SQVTM and CDR2 ANQGSEA. CDR3 residues: CSVRDRVAEQYF.

The genes are TRBV20-1 and TRBJ2-2; TCRdb picks TRBD1, but there is no DNA to check that call. This CDR3 contains 11 residues. Looked up from germline, CDR1 is DFQATT and CDR2 is SNEGSKA (reference sequence). CDR3 amino acids: CSALPGGELFF.

The chain uses TRBV11-1 and TRBJ2-5; TCRdb reports TRBD2, a call that lacks DNA to check it against. This CDR3 has 18 amino acids. The germline gives CDR1 SGHAT, CDR2 FQDESV (reference sequence). This chain's CDR3 is CASSKPQTSGRFEETQYF.

V usage is TRBV24-1 and J usage is TRBJ2-2. There are 14 residues in the CDR3. From germline, CDR1 is KGHDR and CDR2 SFDVKD. CDR3 amino acids: CATSPRANTGELFF.

The chain recombines TRBV7-2 with TRBJ2-1; absent DNA, TCRdb's TRBD2 call cannot be checked. The CDR3 consists of 15 residues. Germline assignment: CDR1 SGHTA and CDR2 FQGNSA. CDR3 sequence reads: CASSLETSGIGEQFF.

Here the CDR3 reads CASSPMTGDTDTQYF. This rearrangement joins TRBV5-1 to TRBJ2-3; the TCRdb call, TRBD1, lacks DNA for checking. Germline V CDR1 and CDR2: SGHRS, YFSETQ. This CDR3 comprises 15 residues.

The V call is TRBV15, the J call TRBJ2-2; TCRdb reports TRBD1, a call that lacks DNA to check it against. This CDR3 region has 15 residues. Germline CDR1 reads LNHNV; CDR2 reads YYDKDF (reference sequence). The CDR3 reads CATSRDSEGAGELFF. Variable domain in full (rest from reference TRBV15 and TRBJ2-2): DAMVIQNPRYQVTQFGKPVTLSCSQTLNHNVMYWYQQKSSQAPKLLFHYYDKDFNNEADTPDNFQSRRPNTSFCFLDIRSPGLGDTAMYLCATSRDSEGAGELFFGEGSRLTVL.

The genes are TRBV7-6 and TRBJ2-2; the TCRdb D gene call, TRBD2, has no DNA to confirm it. The CDR3 is made up of 18 amino acids. Per the germline V gene, CDR1 is SGHVS and CDR2 is FNYEAQ. CDR3 region: CASSGKLGQAPNTGELFF.

This sequence joins TRBV4-2 and TRBJ2-4; lacking DNA, the TRBD1 call made by TCRdb goes unchecked. The germline gives CDR1 LGHNA, CDR2 YNFKEQ. This CDR3 comprises 15 residues. The CDR3 sequence: CASSQEGGAKNIQYF.

The CDR3 spells CATENRDRGSQYF. This chain uses TRBV19 with TRBJ2-3; the TCRdb call, TRBD1, lacks DNA for checking. Germline V gives CDR1 LNHDA, CDR2 SQIVND (reference sequence). This CDR3 has 13 amino acids.

The CDR3 here is CASRAPGQRASYEQYF. The chain links TRBV7-2 to TRBJ2-7; TCRdb lists TRBD1, though no DNA is available to test this call. CDR3 length equals 16 residues. Germline CDR1 SGHTA, CDR2 FQGNSA.

V gene TRBV20-1 combines with J gene TRBJ1-2; the TCRdb call, TRBD1, lacks DNA for checking. CDR1 is DFQATT, CDR2 SNEGSKA, per germline (reference sequence). The length of the CDR3 is 12 residues. The CDR3 sequence: CSARGVPYGYTF.